The entry that follows covers one T cell receptor beta chain sequence. Its antigen is as yet unknown. The CDR3 totals 15 residues. Trimming removed 7 bases from V and 0 bases from J, with 13 bases in between. Germline V lookup: CDR1 WNHNN, CDR2 SYGVQD (reference sequence). These data belong to a study of T cell responses to AZD1222 COVID-19 vaccine. Study-level results: Vaccine-associated CD4 TCRs spanned spike, dominant at 160-218 and 743-854. Rises in breadth and depth of Spike-specific TCRs came after two AZD1222 doses. The donor cohort was predominantly white British with a female majority, and clonal diversity may have been underestimated. Repertoire samples came only from after the peak T cell response.

The data were produced by immunoSEQ multiplex PCR, yet TCRdb's version contains in-frame clones alone and is incomplete. The sample shows over 110,000 clones, 80% to 90% of them seen only once. The J gene is TRBJ2-1, the V gene TRBV10-1; D uncertain. This receptor was identified in an adult in good health. The sample here was peripheral blood, taken on day 0 of AZD1222 vaccination. Here the CDR3 DNA reads TGCGCCAGCATAGTTTATAAGGGCTCCTACAATGAGCAGTTCTTC. Its translation: CASIVYKGSYNEQFF.